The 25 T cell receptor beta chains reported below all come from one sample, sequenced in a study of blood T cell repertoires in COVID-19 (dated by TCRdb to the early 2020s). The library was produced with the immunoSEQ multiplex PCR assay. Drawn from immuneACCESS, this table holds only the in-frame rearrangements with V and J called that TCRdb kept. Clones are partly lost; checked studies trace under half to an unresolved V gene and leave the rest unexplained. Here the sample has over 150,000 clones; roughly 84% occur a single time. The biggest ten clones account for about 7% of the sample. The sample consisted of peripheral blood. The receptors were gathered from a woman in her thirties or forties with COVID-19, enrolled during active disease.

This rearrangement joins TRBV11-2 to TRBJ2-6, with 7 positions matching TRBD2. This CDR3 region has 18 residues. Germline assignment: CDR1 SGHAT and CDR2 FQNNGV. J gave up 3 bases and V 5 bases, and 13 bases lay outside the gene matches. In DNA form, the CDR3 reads TGTGCCAGCAGCCGAGCCGGGGAGGGAAGGGTTGGGGCCAACGTCCTGACTTTC. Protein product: CASSRAGEGRVGANVLTF. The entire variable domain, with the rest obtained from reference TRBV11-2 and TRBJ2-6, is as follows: EAGVAQSPRYKIIEKRQSVAFWCNPISGHATLYWYQQILGQGPKLLIQFQNNGVVDDSQLPKDRFSAERLKGVDSTLKIQPAKLEDSAVYLCASSRAGEGRVGANVLTFGAGSRLTVL.

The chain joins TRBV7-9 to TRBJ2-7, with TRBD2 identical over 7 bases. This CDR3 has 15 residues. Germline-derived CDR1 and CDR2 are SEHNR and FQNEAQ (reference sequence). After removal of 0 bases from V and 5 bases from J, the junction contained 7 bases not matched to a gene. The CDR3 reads CASSLAGQGGDEQYF. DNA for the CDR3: TGTGCCAGCAGCTTAGCGGGCCAGGGAGGGGACGAGCAGTACTTC.

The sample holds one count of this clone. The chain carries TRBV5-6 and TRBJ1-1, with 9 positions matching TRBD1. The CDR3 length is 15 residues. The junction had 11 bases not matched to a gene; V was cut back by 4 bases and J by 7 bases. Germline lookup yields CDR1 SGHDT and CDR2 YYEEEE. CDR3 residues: CASSAPGTGMSEAFF. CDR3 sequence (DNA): TGTGCCAGCAGCGCCCCCGGGACAGGGATGAGTGAAGCTTTCTTT.

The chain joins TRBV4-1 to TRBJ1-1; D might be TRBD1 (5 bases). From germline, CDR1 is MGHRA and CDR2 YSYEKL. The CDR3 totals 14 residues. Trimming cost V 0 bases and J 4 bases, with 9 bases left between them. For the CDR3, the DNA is TGCGCCAGCAGCCAAGATAATGGGGCCACTGAAGCTTTCTTT. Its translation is CASSQDNGATEAFF.

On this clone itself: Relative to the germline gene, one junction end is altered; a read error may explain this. Here the CDR3 reads CASSEAPTESYGYTF. As DNA, the CDR3 is TGTGCCAGCAGCGAAGCCCCGACAGAGAGCTATGGCTACACCTTC. The chain employs TRBV6-1 and TRBJ1-2, with D possibly being TRBD1 (5 bases). The CDR3 loop spans 15 amino acids. Germline lookup yields CDR1 MNHNS and CDR2 SASEGT.

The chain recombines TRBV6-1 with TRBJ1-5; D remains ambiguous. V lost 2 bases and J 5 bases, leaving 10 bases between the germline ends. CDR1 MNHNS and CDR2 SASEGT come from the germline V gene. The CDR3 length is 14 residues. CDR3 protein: CASSETDGYQPQHF. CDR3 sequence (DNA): TGTGCCAGCAGTGAAACAGACGGCTATCAGCCCCAGCATTTT.

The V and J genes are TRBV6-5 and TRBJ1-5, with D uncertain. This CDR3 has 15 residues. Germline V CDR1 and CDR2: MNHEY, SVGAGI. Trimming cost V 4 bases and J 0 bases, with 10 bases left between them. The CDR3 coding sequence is TGTGCCAGCAGTTTCATGGGAGCTAGCAATCAGCCCCAGCATTTT. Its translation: CASSFMGASNQPQHF.

CDR3 loop: CATSREGGPYEQYF. The CDR3, as DNA: TGTGCCACCAGCAGAGAAGGGGGCCCATACGAGCAGTACTTC. This chain uses TRBV15 with TRBJ2-7, with 7 nucleotides matching TRBD1. The junction had 3 bases not matched to a gene; V was cut back by 0 bases and J by 4 bases. The CDR3 spans 14 residues. CDR1 and CDR2 (germline): LNHNV, YYDKDF (reference sequence).

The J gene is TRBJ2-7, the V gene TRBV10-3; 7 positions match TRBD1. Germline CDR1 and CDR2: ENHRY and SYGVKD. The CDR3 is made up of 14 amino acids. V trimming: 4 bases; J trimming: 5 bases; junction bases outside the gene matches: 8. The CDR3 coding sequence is TGTGCCATCAGTGGAGACAGGGTAGTGCACGAGCAGTACTTC. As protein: CAISGDRVVHEQYF.

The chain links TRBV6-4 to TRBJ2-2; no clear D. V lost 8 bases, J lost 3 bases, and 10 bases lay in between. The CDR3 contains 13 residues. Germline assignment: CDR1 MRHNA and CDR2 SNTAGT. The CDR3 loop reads CASSPEDTGELFF. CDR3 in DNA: TGTGCCAGCTCCCCAGAGGACACCGGGGAGCTGTTTTTT.

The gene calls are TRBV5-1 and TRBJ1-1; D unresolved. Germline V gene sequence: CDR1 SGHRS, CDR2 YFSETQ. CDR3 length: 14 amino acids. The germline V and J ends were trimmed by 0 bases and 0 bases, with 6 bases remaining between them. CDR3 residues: CASSLDSLNTEAFF. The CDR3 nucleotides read TGCGCCAGCAGCTTGGACAGCCTGAACACTGAAGCTTTCTTT.

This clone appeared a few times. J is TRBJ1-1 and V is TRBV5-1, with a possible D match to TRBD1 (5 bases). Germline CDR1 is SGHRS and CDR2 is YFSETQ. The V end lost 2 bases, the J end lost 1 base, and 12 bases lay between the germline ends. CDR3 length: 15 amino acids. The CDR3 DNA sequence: TGCGCCAGCAGCTTACGGTGGGGCGAGAACACTGAAGCTTTCTTT. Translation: CASSLRWGENTEAFF.

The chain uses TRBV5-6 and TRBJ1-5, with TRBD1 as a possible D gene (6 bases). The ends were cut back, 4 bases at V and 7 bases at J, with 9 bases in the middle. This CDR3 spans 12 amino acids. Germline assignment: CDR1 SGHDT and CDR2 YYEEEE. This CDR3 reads CASSLQGQPQHF. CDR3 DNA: TGTGCCAGCAGCCTACAGGGCCAGCCCCAGCATTTT.

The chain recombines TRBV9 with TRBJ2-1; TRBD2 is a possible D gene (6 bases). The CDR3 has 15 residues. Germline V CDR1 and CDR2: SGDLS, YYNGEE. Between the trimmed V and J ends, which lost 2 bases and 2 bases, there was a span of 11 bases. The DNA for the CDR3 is TGTGCCAGCAGCGTTACTGGGGAGGCCTACAATGAGCAGTTCTTC. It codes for CASSVTGEAYNEQFF.

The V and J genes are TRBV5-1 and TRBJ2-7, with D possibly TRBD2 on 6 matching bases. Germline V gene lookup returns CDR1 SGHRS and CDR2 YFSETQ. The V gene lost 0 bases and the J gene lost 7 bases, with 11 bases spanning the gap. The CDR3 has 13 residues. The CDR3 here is CASSLGGVGEQYF. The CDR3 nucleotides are TGCGCCAGCAGCTTGGGCGGGGTGGGGGAGCAGTACTTC.

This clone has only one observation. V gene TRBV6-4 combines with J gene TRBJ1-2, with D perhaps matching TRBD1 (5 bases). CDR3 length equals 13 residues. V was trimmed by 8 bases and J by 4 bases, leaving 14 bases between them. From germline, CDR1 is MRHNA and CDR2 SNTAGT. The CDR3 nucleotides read TGTGCCAGCCGCCGGGGGGAGAGCTATGGCTACACCTTC. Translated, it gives CASRRGESYGYTF.

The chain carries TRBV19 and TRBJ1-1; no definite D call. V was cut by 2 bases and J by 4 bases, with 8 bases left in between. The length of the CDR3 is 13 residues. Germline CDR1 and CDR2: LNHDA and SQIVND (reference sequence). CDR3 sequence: CASSIMGGTEAFF. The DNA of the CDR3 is TGTGCCAGTAGTATAATGGGAGGCACTGAAGCTTTCTTT.

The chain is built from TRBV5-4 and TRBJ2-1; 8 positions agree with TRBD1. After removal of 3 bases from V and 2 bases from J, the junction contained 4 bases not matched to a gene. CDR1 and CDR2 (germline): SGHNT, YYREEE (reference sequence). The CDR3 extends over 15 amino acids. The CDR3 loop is CASSSDRGPYNEQFF. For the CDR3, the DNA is TGTGCCAGCAGCTCTGACAGGGGTCCCTACAATGAGCAGTTCTTC.

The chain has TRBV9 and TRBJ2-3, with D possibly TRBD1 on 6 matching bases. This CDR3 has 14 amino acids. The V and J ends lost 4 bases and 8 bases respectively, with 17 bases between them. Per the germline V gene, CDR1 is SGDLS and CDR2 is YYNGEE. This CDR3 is CASSQGAGVGTQYF. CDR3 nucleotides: TGTGCCAGCAGCCAAGGGGCAGGGGTTGGTACGCAGTATTTT.

In DNA form, the CDR3 reads TGTGCCAGCTCACCCCGGGGAGCCCCTACAGATACGCAGTATTTT. This translates into CASSPRGAPTDTQYF. The J gene is TRBJ2-3, the V gene TRBV18; TRBD2 might be the D (5 bases). This CDR3 has 15 amino acids. The germline CDR1 and CDR2 sequences are KGHSH and LQKENI. With 3 bases removed from V and 3 bases from J, the gap between germline ends came to 13 bases.

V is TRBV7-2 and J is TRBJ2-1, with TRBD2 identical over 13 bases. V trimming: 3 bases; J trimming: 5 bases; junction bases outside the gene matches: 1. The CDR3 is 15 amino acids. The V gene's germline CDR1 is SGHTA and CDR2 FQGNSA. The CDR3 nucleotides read TGTGCCAGCAGCTTGACTAGCGGGGGGCACAATGAGCAGTTCTTC. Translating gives CASSLTSGGHNEQFF.

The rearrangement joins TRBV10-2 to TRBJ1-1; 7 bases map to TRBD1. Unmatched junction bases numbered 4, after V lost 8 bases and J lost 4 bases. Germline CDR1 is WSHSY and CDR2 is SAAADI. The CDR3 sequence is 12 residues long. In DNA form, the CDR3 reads TGCGCCAGCGAACAGGGGACCACTGAAGCTTTCTTT. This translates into CASEQGTTEAFF.

CDR3 bases: TGCAGCTCCCTCGGGGGGGACTATGGCTACACCTTC. Amino acids: CSSLGGDYGYTF. The rearrangement links TRBV29-1 to TRBJ1-2, with D possibly matching TRBD1 (5 bases). V was cut by 8 bases and J by 3 bases, with 13 bases left in between. Germline V gene data show CDR1 as SQVTM and CDR2 as ANQGSEA. The CDR3 spans 12 residues.

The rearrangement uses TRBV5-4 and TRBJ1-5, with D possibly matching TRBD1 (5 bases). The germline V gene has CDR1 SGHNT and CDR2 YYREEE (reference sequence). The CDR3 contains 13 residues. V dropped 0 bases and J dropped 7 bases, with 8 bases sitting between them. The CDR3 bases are TGTGCCAGCAGCTTGGTTCCAGGGCAGCCCCAGCATTTT. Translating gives CASSLVPGQPQHF.

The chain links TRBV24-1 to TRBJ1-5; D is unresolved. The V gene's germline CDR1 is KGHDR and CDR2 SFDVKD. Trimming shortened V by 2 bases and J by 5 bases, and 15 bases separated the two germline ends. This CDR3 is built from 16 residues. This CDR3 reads CATSDSSRRVYQPQHF. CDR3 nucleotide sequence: TGTGCCACCAGTGATTCCTCCAGGCGGGTCTATCAGCCCCAGCATTTT.